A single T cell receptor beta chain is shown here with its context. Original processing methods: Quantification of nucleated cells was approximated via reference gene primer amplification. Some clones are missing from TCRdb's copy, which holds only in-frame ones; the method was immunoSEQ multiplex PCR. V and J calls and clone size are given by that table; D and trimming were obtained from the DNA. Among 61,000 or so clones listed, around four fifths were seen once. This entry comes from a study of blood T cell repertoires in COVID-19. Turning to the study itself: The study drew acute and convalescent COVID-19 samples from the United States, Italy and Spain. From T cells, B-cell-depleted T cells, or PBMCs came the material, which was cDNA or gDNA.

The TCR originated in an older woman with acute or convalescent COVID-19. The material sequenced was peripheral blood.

The CDR3, as DNA: TGCGCCAGCAGCCAAGATATCGGGGGGGCGTACACAGATACGCAGTATTTT. Its protein product is CASSQDIGGAYTDTQYF. V and J are TRBV4-1 and TRBJ2-3, with 8 positions matching TRBD2. Per the germline V gene, CDR1 is MGHRA and CDR2 is YSYEKL. The CDR3 sequence is 17 residues long. V trimming: 0 bases; J trimming: 2 bases; junction bases outside the gene matches: 7.